The 26 T cell receptor beta chains below all came from one sample that was sequenced in a study of blood T cell repertoires in COVID-19. Measured with immunoSEQ multiplex PCR; TCRdb has only the in-frame clones, and not every one. The sample gives 220,000 or so clones, around 90% of which show up once; roughly 16% is in the top ten. Input material: PBMCs or T cells enriched from blood (not recorded which). Every receptor here comes from a man between 25 and 39 years old who had been exposed to COVID-19.

The chain employs TRBV14 and TRBJ1-3; D not certain. Germline values: CDR1 SGHDN, CDR2 FVKESK. The CDR3 extends over 14 amino acids. V lost 4 bases and J lost 4, with 11 bases in between. Here the CDR3 reads CASSPSGAGNTIYF. The CDR3 coding sequence is TGTGCCAGCAGCCCGTCGGGAGCGGGAAACACCATATATTTT.

This chain joins TRBV11-2 and TRBJ1-5; no definite D call. Germline-derived CDR1 and CDR2 are SGHAT and FQNNGV. The germline V and J ends were trimmed by 3 bases and 1 base, with 10 bases remaining between them. This CDR3 spans 15 amino acids. The CDR3 nucleotides read TGTGCCAGCAGCTTGGGCAGTATAAGCAATCAGCCCCAGCATTTT. This gives the protein CASSLGSISNQPQHF.

The rearrangement joins TRBV19 to TRBJ2-1, with TRBD2 matching over 10 bases. The CDR3 is 15 amino acids. The J segment lost 9 bases and the V segment lost 6 bases, leaving 11 bases of the junction unmatched. Germline loops: CDR1 LNHDA, CDR2 SQIVND (reference sequence). The CDR3 region is CASRKSGGALGEQFF. The DNA of the CDR3 is TGTGCCAGTAGAAAAAGCGGGGGGGCCTTGGGTGAGCAGTTCTTC.

The rearrangement joins TRBV15 to TRBJ1-3, with D possibly TRBD1 on 5 matching bases. V shed 4 bases and J shed 4 bases, with 17 bases lying between them. CDR1 LNHNV and CDR2 YYDKDF come from the germline V gene (reference sequence). The CDR3 sequence is 16 residues long. CDR3 loop: CATSTSLDRRGNTIYF. For the CDR3, the DNA is TGTGCCACCAGCACATCTCTAGACAGACGAGGAAACACCATATATTTT.

V gene TRBV5-1 combines with J gene TRBJ2-1, with 11 bases that match TRBD2. With V trimmed by 3 bases and J by 6 bases, 8 bases remained unmatched. CDR1 SGHRS and CDR2 YFSETQ come from the germline V gene. The CDR3 sequence is 16 residues long. CDR3 region: CASSSLAGGHPNEQFF. DNA of the CDR3: TGCGCCAGCAGCTCATTAGCGGGGGGGCATCCCAATGAGCAGTTCTTC.

The chain is built from TRBV15 and TRBJ1-6, with a tentative D call TRBD1 (5 bases). The CDR3 length is 16 residues. Germline lookup yields CDR1 LNHNV and CDR2 YYDKDF (reference sequence). Deletions cut 1 base from V and 7 bases from J, with 14 bases between. The CDR3 loop is CATSRAGGAQNSPLHF. CDR3 sequence (DNA): TGTGCCACCAGCAGAGCCGGTGGGGCTCAGAATTCACCCCTCCACTTT.

The chain links TRBV15 to TRBJ2-3; possibly TRBD2 for D (6 bases). The V gene's germline CDR1 is LNHNV and CDR2 YYDKDF (reference sequence). V was pared by 2 bases and J by 1 base, with 10 bases between. This CDR3 contains 15 residues. CDR3 region: CATSRRAGGTDTQYF. The CDR3 region has the DNA TGTGCCACCAGCAGAAGAGCGGGCGGCACAGATACGCAGTATTTT.

V gene TRBV4-2 combines with J gene TRBJ2-3, with 9 bases fitting TRBD2. The germline gives CDR1 LGHNA, CDR2 YNFKEQ. V trimming: 0 bases; J trimming: 0 bases; junction bases outside the gene matches: 13. This CDR3 contains 20 residues. DNA of the CDR3: TGTGCCAGCAGCCAAGAACTCGTTTACGGCGGGGGGGTTAGCACAGATACGCAGTATTTT. It codes for CASSQELVYGGGVSTDTQYF.

J is TRBJ2-5 and V is TRBV3-1 (or the pseudogene TRBV3-2); 9 bases fit TRBD1. Germline V gene sequence: CDR1 LGHDT, CDR2 YNNKEL (reference sequence). V gave up 4 bases and J gave up 4 bases; unmatched junction bases: 7. The length of the CDR3 is 15 residues. The CDR3 DNA sequence: TGTGCCAGCAGCCCCGGGACAGGGAGTGGAGAGACCCAGTACTTC. It is translated as CASSPGTGSGETQYF.

The chain employs TRBV3-1 (or the pseudogene TRBV3-2) and TRBJ2-5, with D possibly being TRBD1 (5 bases). This CDR3 has 18 amino acids. CDR1 and CDR2 from the germline V gene are LGHDT and YNNKEL (reference sequence). The V and J ends lost 0 bases and 2 bases respectively, with 19 bases between them. This CDR3 reads CASSQEGQGERYQETQYF. The CDR3, as DNA: TGTGCCAGCAGCCAAGAGGGGCAGGGTGAAAGGTATCAAGAGACCCAGTACTTC.

This chain links TRBV19 with TRBJ1-5; TRBD1 might be the D (6 bases). Trimming took off 9 bases at V and 3 bases at J, with 18 bases between the two ends. The CDR3 totals 15 residues. The germline gives CDR1 LNHDA, CDR2 SQIVND (reference sequence). The CDR3 region has the DNA TGTGCCAGCCACCCAGGGGCCAGGGTCAATCAGCCCCAGCATTTT. Translation: CASHPGARVNQPQHF.

The chain is built from TRBV4-1 and TRBJ1-4; unclear D gene. Looked up from germline, CDR1 is MGHRA and CDR2 is YSYEKL. Trimming shortened V by 1 base and J by 8 bases, and 17 bases separated the two germline ends. This CDR3 comprises 16 residues. The CDR3 is CASSQGLVGPKEKLFF. The DNA of the CDR3 is TGCGCCAGCAGCCAAGGTTTGGTGGGCCCCAAGGAAAAACTGTTTTTT.

This clone was observed a single time. This chain uses TRBV10-2 with TRBJ1-6, with TRBD1 identical over 8 bases. This CDR3 region has 14 residues. Germline lookup yields CDR1 WSHSY and CDR2 SAAADI. Trimming removed 4 bases from V and 8 bases from J; junction bases left unmatched: 4. CDR3 sequence: CASSGQGKDSPLHF. CDR3 sequence (DNA): TGCGCCAGCAGTGGACAGGGGAAAGATTCACCCCTCCACTTT.

V is TRBV15 and J is TRBJ1-2; 9 bases are a match to TRBD1. The CDR3 covers 19 residues. Germline values: CDR1 LNHNV, CDR2 YYDKDF (reference sequence). After removal of 1 base from V and 4 bases from J, the junction contained 16 bases not matched to a gene. Here the CDR3 DNA reads TGTGCCACCAGCAGAGGAAGTGGACAGGGGATTTTCGTTAGCTATGGCTACACCTTC. It encodes CATSRGSGQGIFVSYGYTF.

This clone was detected once. V and J are TRBV29-1 and TRBJ1-3; TRBD1 might be the D (5 bases). This CDR3 spans 13 amino acids. Germline V gives CDR1 SQVTM, CDR2 ANQGSEA. With 3 bases removed from V and 4 bases from J, the gap between germline ends came to 10 bases. DNA of the CDR3: TGCAGCGTTGAGCTGCAGGGAGGAAACACCATATATTTT. Protein product: CSVELQGGNTIYF.

This clone was counted once. The chain combines TRBV5-1 with TRBJ1-2; 7 nucleotides match TRBD1. CDR1 is SGHRS and CDR2 is YFSETQ in the germline V gene. This CDR3 is built from 18 residues. The trim removed 0 bases at V and 6 bases at J, leaving 17 bases unmatched. The DNA of the CDR3 is TGCGCCAGCAGCTTGGAGCGGACCCCGGACAGGCGAGGGGATGGCTACACCTTC. Translating gives CASSLERTPDRRGDGYTF.

The chain couples TRBV1 to TRBJ1-4. TRBV1 is an annotated pseudogene. CDR3 size: 18 residues. CDR3 nucleotides: TGCACCAGCAGCCAAGTCGGCTTAAGGTCCGGGACTAATGAAAAACTGTTTTTT. Its translation: CTSSQVGLRSGTNEKLFF.

This rearrangement joins TRBV19 to TRBJ1-2; no clear D. This CDR3 contains 16 residues. V lost 0 bases, J lost 7 bases, and 18 bases lay in between. The germline CDR1 and CDR2 sequences are LNHDA and SQIVND (reference sequence). This CDR3 reads CASSIDPLGGNSGYTF. CDR3 nucleotides: TGTGCCAGTAGTATAGACCCCCTGGGAGGAAATAGTGGCTACACCTTC.

V gene TRBV13 combines with J gene TRBJ2-3, with 7 bases identical to TRBD2. V trimming: 3 bases; J trimming: 7 bases; junction bases outside the gene matches: 13. Germline values: CDR1 PRHDT, CDR2 FYEKMQ (reference sequence). This CDR3 is built from 16 residues. CDR3 region: CASSFTSASGKNTQYF. The CDR3 DNA sequence: TGTGCCAGCAGCTTCACTAGCGCCTCCGGTAAAAATACGCAGTATTTT.

This chain connects TRBV5-1 to TRBJ2-2, with 9 bases matching TRBD1. Trimming cost V 4 bases and J 0 bases; bases outside gene matches: 13. CDR1 is SGHRS and CDR2 is YFSETQ in the germline V gene. This CDR3 comprises 19 residues. The CDR3 sequence: CASSPPRTGAPSNTGELFF. The DNA for the CDR3 is TGCGCCAGCAGCCCGCCAAGGACAGGGGCCCCCTCGAACACCGGGGAGCTGTTTTTT.

V usage is TRBV7-3 and J usage is TRBJ1-1, with 9 nucleotides matching TRBD1. From germline, CDR1 is SGHTA and CDR2 FQGTGA. The CDR3 is made up of 15 amino acids. V dropped 4 bases and J dropped 0; count of bases not matched to a gene: 3. CDR3 sequence reads: CASSSTGGMNTEAFF. CDR3 coding DNA: TGTGCCAGCAGCTCTACAGGGGGCATGAACACTGAAGCTTTCTTT.

The chain joins TRBV6-2 or TRBV6-3 to TRBJ1-2; TRBD1 aligns across 7 bases. Unmatched junction bases numbered 9, after V lost 6 bases and J lost 8 bases. The germline V gene encodes CDR1 MNHEY and CDR2 SVGEGT. The CDR3 contains 13 residues. The CDR3 region has the DNA TGTGCCAGCAGCCCGACAGGGATTGGCGGCTACACCTTC. Its protein is CASSPTGIGGYTF.

This sequence joins TRBV4-1 and TRBJ1-1; D is unclear. Germline values: CDR1 MGHRA, CDR2 YSYEKL. The V end was cut by 3 bases, the J end by 6 bases, with 17 bases between. This CDR3 has 15 residues. The CDR3 region is CASSHGNPRIAEAFF. The CDR3, as DNA: TGCGCCAGCAGCCACGGCAACCCGAGGATAGCTGAAGCTTTCTTT.

DNA for the CDR3: TGTGCCAGCAACCAGGGGGTGGGTGAAAAACTGTTTTTT. This gives the protein CASNQGVGEKLFF. V gene TRBV19 combines with J gene TRBJ1-4; 7 bases map to TRBD1. The CDR3 covers 13 residues. V shed 9 bases and J 7 bases; nucleotides not matched to a gene: 8. Germline V gives CDR1 LNHDA, CDR2 SQIVND (reference sequence).

This sequence joins TRBV29-1 and TRBJ2-1; D unresolved. The CDR3 covers 15 residues. Trimming left V 0 bases short and J 7 bases short, with 16 bases between. CDR1 is SQVTM, CDR2 ANQGSEA, per germline. CDR3: CSVEDFLFGGNEQFF. The CDR3 coding sequence is TGCAGCGTTGAAGATTTTTTATTTGGCGGAAATGAGCAGTTCTTC.

The chain links TRBV9 to TRBJ1-6; D might be TRBD1 (5 bases). The germline V gene has CDR1 SGDLS and CDR2 YYNGEE. The V end lost 5 bases, the J end lost 7 bases, and 16 bases lay between the germline ends. This CDR3 has 15 residues. The CDR3 DNA reads TGTGCCAGCAGTTGGGGGGAGACCTGGAATTCACCCCTCCACTTT. It encodes CASSWGETWNSPLHF.